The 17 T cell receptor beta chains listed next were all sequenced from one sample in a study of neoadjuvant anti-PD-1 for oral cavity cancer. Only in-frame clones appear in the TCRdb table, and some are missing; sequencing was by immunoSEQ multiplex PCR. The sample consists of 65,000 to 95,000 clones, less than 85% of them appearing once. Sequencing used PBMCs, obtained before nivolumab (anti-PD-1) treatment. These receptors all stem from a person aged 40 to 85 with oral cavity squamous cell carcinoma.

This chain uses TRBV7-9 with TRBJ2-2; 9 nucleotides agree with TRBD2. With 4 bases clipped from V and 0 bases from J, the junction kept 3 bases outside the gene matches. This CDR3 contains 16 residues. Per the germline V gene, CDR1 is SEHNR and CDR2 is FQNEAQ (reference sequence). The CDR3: CASSSRLAANTGELFF. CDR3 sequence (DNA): TGTGCCAGCAGCTCAAGACTAGCGGCGAACACCGGGGAGCTGTTTTTT.

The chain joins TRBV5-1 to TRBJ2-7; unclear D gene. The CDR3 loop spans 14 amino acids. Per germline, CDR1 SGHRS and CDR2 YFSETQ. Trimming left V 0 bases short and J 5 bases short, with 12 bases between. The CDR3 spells CASSLDVTFHEQYF. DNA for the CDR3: TGCGCCAGCAGCTTGGATGTGACCTTCCACGAGCAGTACTTC.

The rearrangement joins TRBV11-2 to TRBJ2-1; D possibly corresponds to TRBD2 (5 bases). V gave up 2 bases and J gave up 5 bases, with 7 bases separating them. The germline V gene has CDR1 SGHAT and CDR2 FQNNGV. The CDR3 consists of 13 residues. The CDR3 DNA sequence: TGTGCCAGCAGCTTATTACTAGACAATGAGCAGTTCTTC. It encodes CASSLLLDNEQFF.

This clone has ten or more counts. CDR3 nucleotides: TGTGCCACCCACGACGGGGGGAGTGAAGCTTTCTTT. Protein product: CATHDGGSEAFF. J is TRBJ1-1 and V is TRBV10-3; D is perhaps TRBD1 (5 bases). Germline loops: CDR1 ENHRY, CDR2 SYGVKD. V lost 10 bases and J 7 bases, leaving 16 bases between the germline ends. The CDR3 spans 12 residues.

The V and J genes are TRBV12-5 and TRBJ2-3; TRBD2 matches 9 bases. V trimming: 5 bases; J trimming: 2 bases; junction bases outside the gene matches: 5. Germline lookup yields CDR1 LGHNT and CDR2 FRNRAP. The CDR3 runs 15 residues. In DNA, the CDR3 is TGTGCTAGTGGTCGGACTAGCGACATCACAGATACGCAGTATTTT. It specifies CASGRTSDITDTQYF.

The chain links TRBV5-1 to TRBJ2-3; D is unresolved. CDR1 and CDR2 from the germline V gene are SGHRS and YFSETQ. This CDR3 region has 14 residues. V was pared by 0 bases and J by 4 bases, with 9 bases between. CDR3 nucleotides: TGCGCCAGCAGCTTGGCGAATCCCTCAGATACGCAGTATTTT. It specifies CASSLANPSDTQYF.

For the CDR3, the DNA is TGTGCCAGTAGTCCACCCGGGAGGGCAAACACTGAAGCTTTCTTT. As protein: CASSPPGRANTEAFF. The V and J genes are TRBV19 and TRBJ1-1, with D unresolved. This CDR3 comprises 15 residues. The V and J ends lost 5 bases and 2 bases respectively, with 15 bases between them. Per germline, CDR1 LNHDA and CDR2 SQIVND (reference sequence). Using reference TRBV19 and TRBJ1-1 for the parts outside the CDR3, the full variable domain is DGGITQSPKYLFRKEGQNVTLSCEQNLNHDAMYWYRQDPGQGLRLIYYSQIVNDFQKGDIAEGYSVSREKKESFPLTVTSAQKNPTAFYLCASSPPGRANTEAFFGQGTRLTVV.

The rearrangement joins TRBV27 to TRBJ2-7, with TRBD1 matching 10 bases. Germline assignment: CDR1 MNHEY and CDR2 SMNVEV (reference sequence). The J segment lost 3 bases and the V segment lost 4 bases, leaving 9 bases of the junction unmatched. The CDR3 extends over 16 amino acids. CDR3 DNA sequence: TGTGCCAGCAGTTCCGGGACAGGGGTGAAGCTCTACGAGCAGTACTTC. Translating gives CASSSGTGVKLYEQYF.

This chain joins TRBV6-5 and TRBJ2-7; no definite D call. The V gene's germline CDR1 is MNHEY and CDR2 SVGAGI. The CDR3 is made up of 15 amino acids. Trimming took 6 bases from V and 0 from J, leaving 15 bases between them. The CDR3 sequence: CASRSATLGSYEQYF. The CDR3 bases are TGTGCCAGCAGGTCAGCGACCCTGGGCTCCTACGAGCAGTACTTC.

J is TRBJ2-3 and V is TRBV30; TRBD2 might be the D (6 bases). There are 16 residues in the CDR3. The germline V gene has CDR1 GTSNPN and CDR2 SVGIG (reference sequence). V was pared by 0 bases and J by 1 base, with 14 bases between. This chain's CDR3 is CAWSVLAGWGTDTQYF. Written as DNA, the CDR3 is TGTGCCTGGAGTGTACTGGCGGGATGGGGCACAGATACGCAGTATTTT.

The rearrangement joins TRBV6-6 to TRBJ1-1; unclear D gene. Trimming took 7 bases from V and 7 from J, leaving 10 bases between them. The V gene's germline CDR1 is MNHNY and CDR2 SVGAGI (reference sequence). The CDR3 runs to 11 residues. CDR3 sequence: CASTLGIEAFF. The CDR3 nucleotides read TGTGCCAGCACCTTAGGGATTGAAGCTTTCTTT.

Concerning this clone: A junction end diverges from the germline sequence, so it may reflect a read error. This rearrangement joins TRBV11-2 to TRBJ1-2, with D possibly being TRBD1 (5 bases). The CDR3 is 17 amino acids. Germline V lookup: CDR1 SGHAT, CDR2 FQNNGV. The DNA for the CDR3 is TGTGCCAGCACACCCTTAGGTTTGGGGGATAGGTACTACGGCTACACCTTC. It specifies CASTPLGLGDRYYGYTF.

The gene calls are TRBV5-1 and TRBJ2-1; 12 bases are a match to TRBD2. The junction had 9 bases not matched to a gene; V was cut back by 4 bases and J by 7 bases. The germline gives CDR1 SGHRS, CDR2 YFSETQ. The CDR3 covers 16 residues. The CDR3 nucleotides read TGCGCCAGCAGCCTAACGACTAGCGGGAGTTTAAATGAGCAGTTCTTC. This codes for CASSLTTSGSLNEQFF.

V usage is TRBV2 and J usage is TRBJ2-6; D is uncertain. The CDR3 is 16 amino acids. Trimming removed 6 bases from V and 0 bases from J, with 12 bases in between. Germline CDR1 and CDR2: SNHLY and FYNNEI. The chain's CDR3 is CASSDRLVSGANVLTF. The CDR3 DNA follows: TGTGCCAGCAGCGACCGTCTCGTCTCTGGGGCCAACGTCCTGACTTTC.

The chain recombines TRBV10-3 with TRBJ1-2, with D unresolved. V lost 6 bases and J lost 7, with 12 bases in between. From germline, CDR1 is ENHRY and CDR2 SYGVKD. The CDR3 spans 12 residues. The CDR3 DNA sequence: TGTGCCATCAGCTACGACGTGGGTGGCTACACCTTC. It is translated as CAISYDVGGYTF.

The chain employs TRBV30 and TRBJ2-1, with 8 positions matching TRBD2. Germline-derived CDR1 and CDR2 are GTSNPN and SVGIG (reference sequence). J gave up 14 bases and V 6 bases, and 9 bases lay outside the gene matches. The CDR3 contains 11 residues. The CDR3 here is CACYIAGREFF. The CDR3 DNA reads TGTGCCTGTTATATAGCGGGAAGGGAGTTCTTC.

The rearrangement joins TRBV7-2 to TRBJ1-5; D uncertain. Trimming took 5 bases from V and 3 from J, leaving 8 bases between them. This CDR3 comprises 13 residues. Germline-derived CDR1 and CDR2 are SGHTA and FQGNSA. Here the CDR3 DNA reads TGTGCCAGCAGCCCCAGATACAATCAGCCCCAGCATTTT. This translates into CASSPRYNQPQHF.